This paragraph reports one TCR beta chain. Template material for amplifying TCR beta CDR3 regions consisted of RNA transcripts. An initial round of RT-PCR targeting the TCR CDR3 relied on the HTBI primer set. TCRdb analysed the multiplex PCR reads with MiXCR anew, one entry per CDR3 protein. The table lists hundreds of thousands of distinct CDR3 sequences, around 38% of them singletons. This record comes from a study of T cells in Graves' hyperthyroidism and ophthalmopathy. About the research overall: Pretreatment peripheral blood was obtained at initial diagnosis.

The CDR3 runs 14 residues. From germline, CDR1 is SQVTM and CDR2 ANQGSEA. Trimming stripped 6 bases from V and 5 bases from J, with 19 bases between. It was considered stable Graves' hyperthyroidism when ophthalmopathy did not progress within 18 months. Uncontrolled infection, other autoimmune disease, pregnancy or lactation barred patients from enrollment. Clinical symptoms, serum thyroxine, TRAb, thyroid ultrasound and orbital computed tomography informed diagnoses. The sample taken for sequencing was blood. This chain uses TRBV29-1 with TRBJ2-5; tentative D call: TRBD2 (7 bases). The clonotype comes from a man aged 18 to 29 with Graves' hyperthyroidism. CDR3 residues: CSVLRGGGQETQYF. Here the CDR3 DNA reads TGCAGCGTCCTCCGGGGAGGGGGTCAGGAGACCCAGTACTTC.